What follows are 24 T cell receptor beta chains derived from one specimen sequenced in a study. TCRdb fed the RT-PCR reads into MiXCR, producing one record per CDR3 protein. The sample records more than 550,000 distinct CDR3 sequences, 11% to 15% being singletons. Sequencing was carried out using memory CD4+ T cells from blood. These receptors all stem from a female donor in good health, serving as a healthy control.

J is TRBJ1-1 and V is TRBV20-1; possible D gene TRBD1, 6 bases. Trimming removed 1 base from V and 5 bases from J, with 17 bases in between. This CDR3 has 15 residues. CDR1 and CDR2 (germline): DFQATT, SNEGSKA (reference sequence). CDR3 DNA: TGCAGTGCTAGAGTTGGGGGGGCGGCGAGGACTGAAGCTTTCTTT. Residues: CSARVGGAARTEAFF.

This clonotype showed up many times. The chain carries TRBV4-3 and TRBJ2-5; D perhaps matches TRBD2 (5 bases). This CDR3 spans 14 amino acids. The ends were cut back, 4 bases at V and 9 bases at J, with 18 bases in the middle. Germline V CDR1 and CDR2: LGHNA, YSLEER. For the CDR3, the DNA is TGCGCCAGCAGCCCGGACTGGGCCCCAAGGGCCCAGTACTTC. It yields the protein CASSPDWAPRAQYF.

This clonotype was detected a few times. V and J are TRBV7-2 and TRBJ1-5; D is unclear. The CDR3 contains 16 residues. The V and J ends lost 2 bases and 0 bases respectively, with 11 bases between them. CDR1 is SGHTA, CDR2 FQGNSA, per germline. This chain's CDR3 is CASSLSRPNSNQPQHF. The CDR3 DNA reads as TGTGCCAGCAGCTTATCGCGCCCTAATAGCAATCAGCCCCAGCATTTT.

This chain uses TRBV7-2 with TRBJ2-5; D ambiguous. V lost 4 bases to trimming and J lost 5 bases, with 17 bases between them. The CDR3 runs 15 residues. CDR1 is SGHTA, CDR2 FQGNSA, per germline. The DNA of the CDR3 is TGTGCCAGCAGCTCCTCATTAGTAGTGGGTGAGACCCAGTACTTC. As protein: CASSSSLVVGETQYF.

V usage is TRBV18 and J usage is TRBJ1-1; D is undetermined. Trimming took 5 bases from V and 9 from J, leaving 10 bases between them. CDR3 length: 11 amino acids. From germline, CDR1 is KGHSH and CDR2 LQKENI. CDR3 DNA: TGTGCCAGCTCATCTGAAGGTCAAGCTTTCTTT. Residues: CASSSEGQAFF.

The gene calls are TRBV4-1 and TRBJ1-5; unclear D gene. With 2 bases removed from V and 5 bases from J, the gap between germline ends came to 16 bases. The CDR3 is 16 amino acids. The germline V gene encodes CDR1 MGHRA and CDR2 YSYEKL. The CDR3 is CASSQSPGEVYQPQHF. CDR3 bases: TGCGCCAGCAGCCAATCACCAGGAGAGGTCTATCAGCCCCAGCATTTT.

The chain links TRBV7-2 to TRBJ2-4, with D hard to call. Trimming took 5 bases from V and 0 from J, leaving 11 bases between them. CDR1 and CDR2 from the germline V gene are SGHTA and FQGNSA. The CDR3 runs to 15 residues. As DNA, the CDR3 is TGTGCCAGCAGCCCCACCCCGCAAGCCAAAAACATTCAGTACTTC. This encodes CASSPTPQAKNIQYF. The full variable domain, in which reference TRBV7-2 and TRBJ2-4 provide the parts outside the CDR3, is GAGVSQSPSNKVTEKGKDVELRCDPISGHTALYWYRQSLGQGLEFLIYFQGNSAPDKSGLPSDRFSAERTGGSVSTLTIQRTQQEDSAVYLCASSPTPQAKNIQYFGAGTRLSVL.

This chain connects TRBV10-3 to TRBJ1-1; possibly TRBD1 for D (6 bases). CDR3 size: 13 residues. V was shortened by 6 bases and J by 6 bases, with 14 bases between the two germline ends. CDR1 ENHRY and CDR2 SYGVKD come from the germline V gene. Here the CDR3 DNA reads TGTGCCATCAGCAGGGGCCAGCTACCTGAAGCTTTCTTT. It specifies CAISRGQLPEAFF.

This clonotype has more than one count but fewer than ten. The genes are TRBV7-9 and TRBJ2-3, with a weak D call TRBD2 (6 bases). Germline CDR1 reads SEHNR; CDR2 reads FQNEAQ (reference sequence). V lost 4 bases, J lost 0 bases, and 11 bases lay in between. This CDR3 is built from 15 residues. The CDR3 loop is CASSSRRGSTDTQYF. CDR3 sequence (DNA): TGTGCCAGCAGCTCGAGGAGGGGTAGCACAGATACGCAGTATTTT. Filled out from reference TRBV7-9 and TRBJ2-3, the complete variable domain reads DTGVSQNPRHKITKRGQNVTFRCDPISEHNRLYWYRQTLGQGPEFLTYFQNEAQLEKSRLLSDRFSAERPKGSFSTLEIQRTEQGDSAMYLCASSSRRGSTDTQYFGPGTRLTVL.

This clonotype was counted only a few times. V usage is TRBV29-1 and J usage is TRBJ2-5; 7 bases agree with TRBD2. V dropped 4 bases and J dropped 2; count of bases not matched to a gene: 13. From germline, CDR1 is SQVTM and CDR2 ANQGSEA. This CDR3 region has 16 residues. CDR3 protein: CSVGGGRAKGQETQYF. Written as DNA, the CDR3 is TGCAGCGTTGGGGGGGGAAGGGCCAAGGGGCAAGAGACCCAGTACTTC.

The chain uses TRBV7-9 and TRBJ1-2, with 9 bases that match TRBD1. This CDR3 has 17 amino acids. The J segment lost 4 bases and the V segment lost 4 bases, leaving 13 bases of the junction unmatched. Germline V gene lookup returns CDR1 SEHNR and CDR2 FQNEAQ (reference sequence). The CDR3 protein is CASSSSSPDRGGYGYTF. Written as DNA, the CDR3 is TGTGCCAGCAGCTCGAGCTCTCCGGACAGGGGAGGCTATGGCTACACCTTC. The whole variable domain, filled in from reference TRBV7-9 and TRBJ1-2, reads DTGVSQNPRHKITKRGQNVTFRCDPISEHNRLYWYRQTLGQGPEFLTYFQNEAQLEKSRLLSDRFSAERPKGSFSTLEIQRTEQGDSAMYLCASSSSSPDRGGYGYTFGSGTRLTVV.

V and J are TRBV6-5 and TRBJ2-2, with TRBD1 matching 7 bases. With 6 bases clipped from V and 5 bases from J, the junction kept 9 bases outside the gene matches. The CDR3 has 15 amino acids. CDR1 and CDR2 (germline): MNHEY, SVGAGI. CDR3 nucleotide sequence: TGTGCCAGCAGGCCCCAGGGGACAGTGACCGGGGAGCTGTTTTTT. This codes for CASRPQGTVTGELFF.

There are many counts of this clonotype. The chain uses TRBV10-3 and TRBJ2-5, with D perhaps matching TRBD2 (7 bases). CDR1 is ENHRY and CDR2 is SYGVKD in the germline V gene. The V end was cut by 10 bases, the J end by 5 bases, with 17 bases between. The CDR3 loop spans 13 amino acids. This CDR3 is CATTRGLGETQYF. The DNA for the CDR3 is TGTGCCACAACGCGGGGGCTTGGGGAGACCCAGTACTTC.

This clonotype was seen ten or more times. The gene calls are TRBV24-1 and TRBJ2-5; tentative D call: TRBD2 (5 bases). Germline V gene sequence: CDR1 KGHDR, CDR2 SFDVKD. The V end lost 3 bases, the J end lost 5 bases, and 18 bases lay between the germline ends. There are 16 residues in the CDR3. This CDR3 reads CATSDPLRGYEETQYF. The CDR3 DNA reads as TGTGCCACCAGTGATCCCCTTCGGGGTTATGAGGAGACCCAGTACTTC.

This clonotype was detected a few times. The chain combines TRBV27 with TRBJ1-6, with no clear D. Germline-derived CDR1 and CDR2 are MNHEY and SMNVEV (reference sequence). With 3 bases removed from V and 6 bases from J, the gap between germline ends came to 12 bases. The CDR3 is 15 residues long. CDR3 protein: CASSLRDLGNSPLHF. DNA of the CDR3: TGTGCCAGCAGTTTGAGGGATCTCGGTAATTCACCCCTCCACTTT.

This clonotype showed up many times. In DNA form, the CDR3 reads TGCGCCAGCAGCTTGGGGGACTACCCAGACACAGATACGCAGTATTTT. This translates into CASSLGDYPDTDTQYF. V usage is TRBV5-1 and J usage is TRBJ2-3; 7 bases line up with TRBD2. Germline-derived CDR1 and CDR2 are SGHRS and YFSETQ. The CDR3 sequence is 16 residues long. The V and J ends lost 0 bases and 2 bases, in that order; junction bases with no gene match: 6. Drawing the rest from reference TRBV5-1 and TRBJ2-3, the complete variable domain is KAGVTQTPRYLIKTRGQQVTLSCSPISGHRSVSWYQQTPGQGLQFLFEYFSETQRNKGNFPGRFSGRQFSNSRSEMNVSTLELGDSALYLCASSLGDYPDTDTQYFGPGTRLTVL.

This clonotype was observed many times. This sequence joins TRBV20-1 and TRBJ2-3, with D possibly matching TRBD2 (5 bases). Per germline, CDR1 DFQATT and CDR2 SNEGSKA (reference sequence). Trimming cost V 6 bases and J 4 bases, with 11 bases left between them. The length of the CDR3 is 12 residues. The CDR3 nucleotides read TGCAGTGCCAGCGGTAGTGCAGATACGCAGTATTTT. Translated: CSASGSADTQYF.

This chain joins TRBV24-1 and TRBJ2-3, with TRBD2 identical over 7 bases. Germline CDR1 is KGHDR and CDR2 is SFDVKD. The CDR3 covers 17 residues. With V trimmed by 3 bases and J by 1 base, 9 bases remained unmatched. CDR3 protein: CATSDLTLADGTDTQYF. For the CDR3, the DNA is TGTGCCACCAGTGATCTGACTCTAGCGGACGGCACAGATACGCAGTATTTT.

This clonotype came up a few times. The J gene is TRBJ1-1, the V gene TRBV11-2; 8 bases line up with TRBD1. Germline V gives CDR1 SGHAT, CDR2 FQNNGV. The CDR3 has 15 residues. The ends lost 2 bases at V and 2 bases at J; junction bases unmatched: 4. This CDR3 is CASSLRQGPNTEAFF. CDR3 coding DNA: TGTGCCAGCAGCTTACGACAGGGGCCCAACACTGAAGCTTTCTTT.

This clonotype was seen only a few times. The chain uses TRBV28 and TRBJ2-7; the match to TRBD2 covers 10 bases. Germline CDR1 MDHEN, CDR2 SYDVKM. This CDR3 region has 17 residues. Trimming removed 7 bases from V and 6 bases from J; junction bases left unmatched: 18. In DNA form, the CDR3 reads TGTGCCAGCAACCTAGGGGCTAGCGGGAGCCTTGGGGGCGAGCAGTACTTC. Translated: CASNLGASGSLGGEQYF.

The chain couples TRBV5-1 to TRBJ2-7; tentatively, D is TRBD2 (5 bases). The germline CDR1 and CDR2 sequences are SGHRS and YFSETQ. Trimming removed 0 bases at V and 3 bases at J, with 13 bases between. The CDR3 length is 15 residues. CDR3: CASSLAGKSGYEQYF. The CDR3 nucleotides are TGCGCCAGCAGCTTGGCGGGGAAGTCGGGCTACGAGCAGTACTTC.

This clonotype was seen at least ten times. The chain recombines TRBV6-2 or TRBV6-3 with TRBJ2-2, with D perhaps matching TRBD2 (5 bases). The CDR3 is made up of 15 amino acids. The ends were cut back, 2 bases at V and 2 bases at J, with 9 bases in the middle. Looked up from germline, CDR1 is MNHEY and CDR2 is SVGEGT. The CDR3 DNA sequence: TGTGCCAGCAGTTACGAGGGAACAAACACCGGGGAGCTGTTTTTT. Protein sequence: CASSYEGTNTGELFF.

This clonotype appeared a few times. The chain recombines TRBV12-3 or TRBV12-4 with TRBJ1-2; D unclear. The CDR3 runs to 14 residues. V lost 1 base to trimming and J lost 8 bases, with 14 bases between them. The CDR3 is CASSLGQDGRGYTF. CDR3 bases: TGTGCCAGCAGTTTAGGGCAGGACGGCCGCGGCTACACCTTC.

In its sample, this clonotype was seen many times. This sequence joins TRBV20-1 and TRBJ2-7, with TRBD1 as a possible D gene (5 bases). V was cut by 6 bases and J by 6 bases, with 18 bases left in between. The CDR3 is 13 amino acids. Germline values: CDR1 DFQATT, CDR2 SNEGSKA (reference sequence). CDR3 nucleotides: TGCAGTGCCTTCATTCCCAGGGCCCCCGAGCAGTACTTC. Its protein is CSAFIPRAPEQYF.